These T cell receptor beta chains were read from a single sample in a study of early T cells in non-severe SARS-CoV-2 infection. In TCRdb, the 5' RACE reads were re-called with MiXCR into one record per CDR3 protein. The sample lists tens of thousands of distinct CDR3 sequences; 5.4% were seen once. The sequencing sample was made of whole blood. Source of these receptors: an adult who was a healthcare worker with PCR-confirmed SARS-CoV-2 infection or an uninfected control (not recorded which). Both conserved end residues are part of each CDR3. Fields, in order: CDR3 DNA, CDR3 protein, V gene, J gene, clone size, D gene. The D gene is left open where the match is weak. The size entry is marked missing in some rows and otherwise reads once, few, many or a size class.

TGTGCCAGCTCACCACCAACGACAGGTCGAGTTAATGAAAAACTGTTTTTT	CASSPPTTGRVNEKLFF	TRBV18	TRBJ1-4	many	.
TGTGCCAGCAGCACGACAGCGGGACAGGGGGCGGCCGGGGAGCTGTTTTTT	CASSTTAGQGAAGELFF	TRBV7-9	TRBJ2-2	.	TRBD1
TGTGCCAGCAGCTCGACTAGCGGGTTGAGCACAGATACGCAGTATTTT	CASSSTSGLSTDTQYF	TRBV11-3	TRBJ2-3	few	TRBD2
TGTGCCAGCAGTCAAGGCCCCACTGCCGTGAGGTACGAGCAGTACTTC	CASSQGPTAVRYEQYF	TRBV27	TRBJ2-7	many	.
TGTGCCAGCAGCTTGAAGCGAGATGCTAACTATGGCTACACCTTC	CASSLKRDANYGYTF	TRBV5-5	TRBJ1-2	few	.
TGTGCCAGCAGCTTAGTGGCTAGCGGGGTTCCATACGAGCAGTACTTC	CASSLVASGVPYEQYF	TRBV7-2	TRBJ2-7	many	TRBD2
TGTGCCAGCAGTTACAGGGGGCAGACTGAAGCTTTCTTT	CASSYRGQTEAFF	TRBV12-3/TRBV12-4	TRBJ1-1	many	TRBD1
TGTGCCAGTACTGGGGAGGGATCGGCCGGGGAGCTGTTTTTT	CASTGEGSAGELFF	TRBV19	TRBJ2-2	.	TRBD2
TGCAGCGTAGGGACAGGGGCGTACACTGAAGCTTTCTTT	CSVGTGAYTEAFF	TRBV29-1	TRBJ1-1	many	TRBD1
TGCAGTGCCATCAGGGGAGGGACTGGTAGCAATCAGCCCCAGCATTTT	CSAIRGGTGSNQPQHF	TRBV20-1	TRBJ1-5	.	.
TGTGCCAGCAGTTACTCCTCAGGGCTTTTCTACGAGCAGTACTTC	CASSYSSGLFYEQYF	TRBV6-2/TRBV6-3	TRBJ2-7	few	.
TGTGCCAGCAGTCCCATAGACAGGCTGAGCTCCTACGAGCAGTACTTC	CASSPIDRLSSYEQYF	TRBV27	TRBJ2-7	many	.
TGTGCCAGCAGCCCCACCCAGGGACAGAGATCCTACGAGCAGTACTTC	CASSPTQGQRSYEQYF	TRBV7-9	TRBJ2-7	.	TRBD1
TGTGCCAGCAGCGAGACTAGCGGGGGCACAGATACGCAGTATTTT	CASSETSGGTDTQYF	TRBV7-9	TRBJ2-3	many	TRBD2
TGTGCCTGGAGTGCCGGGACAGGCGATGGAAACACCATATATTTT	CAWSAGTGDGNTIYF	TRBV30	TRBJ1-3	many	TRBD1
TGTGCCAGCAGCGGCGGCCAGGGGCCGTTGAGCACTGAAGCTTTCTTT	CASSGGQGPLSTEAFF	TRBV9	TRBJ1-1	.	.
TGCAGTGTTTCACAGGGCTTACTAGCGGGATTTGGAAACGAGCAGTACTTC	CSVSQGLLAGFGNEQYF	TRBV20-1	TRBJ2-7	.	TRBD2
TGTGCCAGCAGCTTAACGGGGGTGAGGGCCTACGAGCAGTACTTC	CASSLTGVRAYEQYF	TRBV7-2	TRBJ2-7	many	.
TGTGCCAGCAGCTTAGGCTCTCCGAGGAGCGAGCAAGAGACCCAGTACTTC	CASSLGSPRSEQETQYF	TRBV7-9	TRBJ2-5	many	.
TGTGCCAGTAGTATACGGTCAGGGGGCGCATCAGATACGCAGTATTTT	CASSIRSGGASDTQYF	TRBV19	TRBJ2-3	many	TRBD1
TGTGCCAGCAGCGGAGGAGGGGGCCGGGTTGAAGCTTTCTTT	CASSGGGGRVEAFF	TRBV11-3	TRBJ1-1	once	TRBD1
TGTGCCAGCAGCTTTCCAAGCTCTGGGGCCAACGTCCTGACTTTC	CASSFPSSGANVLTF	TRBV11-1	TRBJ2-6	many	.
TGTGCCAGCAGCTGGCGACTAGCGGGAAACACCGGGGAGCTGTTTTTT	CASSWRLAGNTGELFF	TRBV7-6	TRBJ2-2	.	TRBD2
TGTGCCTGCTCCCCTGACAGCAATCAGCCCCAGCATTTT	CACSPDSNQPQHF	TRBV30	TRBJ1-5	many	.
TGTGCCAGCAGTTCTGGAGGGGGGACTGAAGCTTTCTTT	CASSSGGGTEAFF	TRBV28	TRBJ1-1	many	.
TGTGCCAGCGACCTACGGACAGGGGCCCTCTCTGGGGCCAACGTCCTGACTTTC	CASDLRTGALSGANVLTF	TRBV6-6	TRBJ2-6	few	TRBD1
TGTGCCAGCAGCTTATTGTCAGGGTTTAACAATCAGCCCCAGCATTTT	CASSLLSGFNNQPQHF	TRBV7-2	TRBJ1-5	many	.
TGTGCCAGCAGCGTAGGGGGGACTAGAGGCTACAATGAGCAGTTCTTC	CASSVGGTRGYNEQFF	TRBV9	TRBJ2-1	few	TRBD2
TGTGCCAGCAGCTTAGGGTTCGCAGATACGCAGTATTTT	CASSLGFADTQYF	TRBV7-3	TRBJ2-3	few	.
TGTGCCAGCAGCCTGGGAGCACTCCAGTACTTC	CASSLGALQYF	TRBV12-3/TRBV12-4	TRBJ2-7	few	.
TGTGCCAGCAGTCCCCGTAGTAGGGGAATGGCAGATACGCAGTATTTT	CASSPRSRGMADTQYF	TRBV6-1	TRBJ2-3	few	.
TGTGCCAGCAGCCCCGCGGGGGGCAACTATGGCTACACCTTC	CASSPAGGNYGYTF	TRBV28	TRBJ1-2	few	.
TGTGCCAGCAGCTCGCGGGAGGGCGGCTCCTACAATGAGCAGTTCTTC	CASSSREGGSYNEQFF	TRBV11-3	TRBJ2-1	.	TRBD2
TGTGCCAGCAGCCAAGACACCAGGTTGGGCGAGCAGTACTTC	CASSQDTRLGEQYF	TRBV3-1	TRBJ2-7	many	.
TGCAGTGCTAGCTGGACTAGGGCAGTGAATGAGCAGTTCTTC	CSASWTRAVNEQFF	TRBV20-1	TRBJ2-1	.	TRBD2
TGCGCCAGCAGCTCCGGGACAGGTTCCTACGAGCAGTACTTC	CASSSGTGSYEQYF	TRBV5-1	TRBJ2-7	few	TRBD1
TGTGCCAGCAGCTTAAACACGGGAGCCAAAAACATTCAGTACTTC	CASSLNTGAKNIQYF	TRBV7-3	TRBJ2-4	.	.
TGTGCCAGCAGCTTAGTTCCAGCCTACACTGAAGCTTTCTTT	CASSLVPAYTEAFF	TRBV7-9	TRBJ1-1	.	.
TGCGCCAGCAGCCGCAAGCCAGACGAGACCCAGTACTTC	CASSRKPDETQYF	TRBV4-3	TRBJ2-5	.	.
TGTGCCAGCAGTTTTGCCCGAGGGCGGGGCAATGAGCAGTTCTTC	CASSFARGRGNEQFF	TRBV28	TRBJ2-1	few	.
TGCAGTGCACGTCGGGGGGCGGATCAGCCCCAGCATTTT	CSARRGADQPQHF	TRBV20-1	TRBJ1-5	many	.
TGTGCCAGCAGCTGGGACTATCTTCGGGACAGGCGCCAAGAGACCCAGTACTTC	CASSWDYLRDRRQETQYF	TRBV11-2	TRBJ2-5	many	.
TGTGCCACCAGCCCAGTGGGAGGTCAGGGTTATGAAAAACTGTTTTTT	CATSPVGGQGYEKLFF	TRBV15	TRBJ1-4	.	.
TGTGCCAGCAGCAGACTGACAGAGAACACTGAAGCTTTCTTT	CASSRLTENTEAFF	TRBV12-3/TRBV12-4	TRBJ1-1	many	.
TGTGCCAGTAGTATATTCCATTTAGCTAACTATGGCTACACCTTC	CASSIFHLANYGYTF	TRBV19	TRBJ1-2	many	.
TGCGCCAGCAGCTTGCTTAGGGGCACAGATACGCAGTATTTT	CASSLLRGTDTQYF	TRBV5-1	TRBJ2-3	many	.
TGTGCCAGCAGATCCGGACTAGCGGTACCCCGCTCCTACAATGAGCAGTTCTTC	CASRSGLAVPRSYNEQFF	TRBV12-3/TRBV12-4	TRBJ2-1	.	TRBD2
TGTGCCAGCAGCTTGACGGACAATGAGCAGTTCTTC	CASSLTDNEQFF	TRBV5-4	TRBJ2-1	few	.
TGTGCCAGCAGCCCTAAGGAGGGTAACCCAGGGACCCAGTACTTC	CASSPKEGNPGTQYF	TRBV7-2	TRBJ2-5	.	.
TGTGCCAGTATCTTAACAGGGCAGGGTGAGCAGTTCTTC	CASILTGQGEQFF	TRBV6-1	TRBJ2-1	few	.
TGTGCCAGCAGCCAAGAGGGAGGGAGCATGTTTAATGAGCAGTTCTTC	CASSQEGGSMFNEQFF	TRBV4-2	TRBJ2-1	many	TRBD2